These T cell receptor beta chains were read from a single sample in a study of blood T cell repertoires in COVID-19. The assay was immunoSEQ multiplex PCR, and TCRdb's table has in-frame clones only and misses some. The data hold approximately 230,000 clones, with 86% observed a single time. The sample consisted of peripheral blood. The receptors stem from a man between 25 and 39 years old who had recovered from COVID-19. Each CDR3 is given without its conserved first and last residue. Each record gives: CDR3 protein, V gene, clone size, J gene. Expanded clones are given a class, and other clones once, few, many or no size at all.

CDR3: AHGIPNQPQH
V: TRBV6-5
size: medium-sized
J: TRBJ1-5

CDR3: ASSLRGQGNEKLF
V: TRBV5-5
size: .
J: TRBJ1-4

CDR3: ASSPLPDRRLNTEAF
V: TRBV4-1
size: .
J: TRBJ1-1

CDR3: ASRMTALGSYEQY
V: TRBV6-5
size: .
J: TRBJ2-7

CDR3: ASSQLSTGGEAPLH
V: TRBV4-1
size: .
J: TRBJ1-6

CDR3: ASNTGNTGELF
V: TRBV7-9
size: once
J: TRBJ2-2

CDR3: ATSDRPGLAETQY
V: TRBV24-1
size: once
J: TRBJ2-5

CDR3: ASSLATGIGFEQF
V: TRBV7-2
size: .
J: TRBJ2-1

CDR3: AWSGRISGAPPGNEKLF
V: TRBV30
size: .
J: TRBJ1-4

CDR3: ASSGQGGNQPQH
V: TRBV19
size: .
J: TRBJ1-5

CDR3: ASSKQETDTQY
V: TRBV6-4
size: .
J: TRBJ2-3

CDR3: ASSPTDTIEAF
V: TRBV18
size: .
J: TRBJ1-1

CDR3: ASSQDRFQETQY
V: TRBV4-3
size: .
J: TRBJ2-5

CDR3: ASSYSLAAEQSF
V: TRBV6-2/TRBV6-3
size: few
J: TRBJ1-1

CDR3: ASLGVQTQY
V: TRBV6-5
size: .
J: TRBJ2-5

CDR3: ASSFEAATGELF
V: TRBV5-1
size: .
J: TRBJ2-2

CDR3: ATSSLKPGYNEQF
V: TRBV15
size: .
J: TRBJ2-1

CDR3: ARRTGISGNTIY
V: TRBV30
size: once
J: TRBJ1-3

CDR3: ASSPFAGTYNSPLH
V: TRBV7-9
size: .
J: TRBJ1-6

CDR3: ASSPPIAGGEGEDTQY
V: TRBV18
size: .
J: TRBJ2-3

CDR3: ASSLTGGAHGYT
V: TRBV7-2
size: .
J: TRBJ1-2

CDR3: ASSLVGVIYNEQF
V: TRBV5-4
size: .
J: TRBJ2-1

CDR3: ASNWGVTNEKLF
V: TRBV2
size: .
J: TRBJ1-4

CDR3: AITPISGASTDTQY
V: TRBV10-3
size: .
J: TRBJ2-3

CDR3: ASSIGDGGGQPQH
V: TRBV19
size: few
J: TRBJ1-5

CDR3: AWSSDSYEQY
V: TRBV30
size: .
J: TRBJ2-7

CDR3: ASSPRWGLATNEKLF
V: TRBV27
size: .
J: TRBJ1-4

CDR3: ASSQDVGLF
V: TRBV3-1/TRBV3-2
size: .
J: TRBJ1-4

CDR3: ASGPYTARQAF
V: TRBV12-5
size: .
J: TRBJ1-1

CDR3: ASSPTSGDTQY
V: TRBV18
size: .
J: TRBJ2-3

CDR3: ASSLAGASGTGETQY
V: TRBV5-4
size: .
J: TRBJ2-5

CDR3: ASSLGSGGQETQY
V: TRBV11-2
size: .
J: TRBJ2-5

CDR3: ASSWDFGTGDGEQY
V: TRBV5-4
size: .
J: TRBJ2-7

CDR3: ASSESKISYNEQF
V: TRBV10-2
size: .
J: TRBJ2-1

CDR3: SVVRTGVDYGYT
V: TRBV29-1
size: once
J: TRBJ1-2

CDR3: ASSFRTLLETQY
V: TRBV7-8
size: .
J: TRBJ2-5

CDR3: ASSSSTITYEQY
V: TRBV27
size: .
J: TRBJ2-7

CDR3: ASSQVGQRGNQPQH
V: TRBV4-2
size: .
J: TRBJ1-5

CDR3: SVLDRITGNTIY
V: TRBV29-1
size: once
J: TRBJ1-3

CDR3: ASSLGRQSGEDGYT
V: TRBV5-1
size: .
J: TRBJ1-2

CDR3: SVDQNTEAF
V: TRBV29-1
size: .
J: TRBJ1-1

CDR3: ASSLWIEAFGTNTEAF
V: TRBV5-1
size: .
J: TRBJ1-1

CDR3: ASSPTADSRAF
V: TRBV14
size: .
J: TRBJ1-1

CDR3: ASSPKGAGGGAF
V: TRBV7-9
size: .
J: TRBJ1-1

CDR3: ASSLAKLAGTYNEQF
V: TRBV5-4
size: .
J: TRBJ2-1

CDR3: ASSGQLNTEAF
V: TRBV6-4
size: .
J: TRBJ1-1

CDR3: ASSAPTDYLQPEQY
V: TRBV2
size: .
J: TRBJ2-7

CDR3: ASSELLNRGNEQY
V: TRBV6-1
size: .
J: TRBJ2-7